Listed here are 7 T cell receptor beta chains from one sample, sequenced in a study of blood T cell repertoires in COVID-19. The data were produced by immunoSEQ multiplex PCR, yet TCRdb's version contains in-frame clones alone and is incomplete. The sample holds over 250,000 clones, around 91% seen once. Sequences were obtained from PBMCs or T cells enriched from blood (not recorded which). These receptors all come from a woman aged 18-29 years who had recovered from COVID-19.

V gene TRBV14 combines with J gene TRBJ2-5; 7 bases fit TRBD2. The CDR3 is 15 residues long. Germline CDR1 and CDR2: SGHDN and FVKESK. V trimming: 4 bases; J trimming: 2 bases; junction bases outside the gene matches: 7. The CDR3 DNA sequence: TGTGCCAGCAGCCCCTGGGAGGGGATTCAAGAGACCCAGTACTTC. Amino acids: CASSPWEGIQETQYF.

The chain couples TRBV6-5 to TRBJ1-5; D is unresolved. From germline, CDR1 is MNHEY and CDR2 SVGAGI. The CDR3 contains 12 residues. Trimming pared 9 bases from V and 0 bases from J, leaving 6 bases between. The CDR3 DNA follows: TGTGCCAGTTCAGGTAGCAATCAGCCCCAGCATTTT. As protein: CASSGSNQPQHF.

The genes are TRBV5-1 and TRBJ1-2, with TRBD1 matching over 8 bases. The CDR3 is 17 amino acids. J lost 1 base, V lost 4 bases, and 12 bases had no gene match. CDR1 SGHRS and CDR2 YFSETQ come from the germline V gene. This chain's CDR3 is CASSTLLGQENNYGYTF. Written as DNA, the CDR3 is TGCGCCAGCAGCACCCTCTTGGGACAGGAAAATAACTATGGCTACACCTTC.

The chain joins TRBV27 to TRBJ2-1; TRBD1 aligns across 8 bases. V shed 5 bases, J shed 5 bases, and the junction held 8 bases outside the gene matches. This CDR3 spans 15 amino acids. The V gene's germline CDR1 is MNHEY and CDR2 SMNVEV (reference sequence). The CDR3 bases are TGTGCCAGCAGTCCACCCCGGACAGGGCACAATGAGCAGTTCTTC. It translates to CASSPPRTGHNEQFF.

The chain joins TRBV2 to TRBJ2-7; TRBD2 might be the D (6 bases). The V gene lost 4 bases and the J gene lost 3 bases, with 10 bases spanning the gap. This CDR3 comprises 13 residues. Germline V gene sequence: CDR1 SNHLY, CDR2 FYNNEI. CDR3 nucleotide sequence: TGTGCCAGCAGTGCAGGGACTTACTACGAGCAGTACTTC. The encoded protein is CASSAGTYYEQYF. Combining the CDR3 with reference TRBV2 and TRBJ2-7 gives the whole variable domain EPEVTQTPSHQVTQMGQEVILRCVPISNHLYFYWYRQILGQKVEFLVSFYNNEISEKSEIFDDQFSVERPDGSNFTLKIRSTKLEDSAMYFCASSAGTYYEQYFGPGTRLTVT.

The chain links TRBV6-1 to TRBJ2-7; possible D gene TRBD2, 5 bases. The V end lost 2 bases, the J end lost 4 bases, and 9 bases lay between the germline ends. The germline gives CDR1 MNHNS, CDR2 SASEGT. The CDR3 extends over 13 amino acids. CDR3 sequence: CASSEQRDYEQYF. For the CDR3, the DNA is TGTGCCAGCAGTGAACAACGGGATTACGAGCAGTACTTC.

This clone was observed a handful of times. The rearrangement links TRBV30 to TRBJ1-1; unclear D gene. V was shortened by 4 bases and J by 10 bases, with 19 bases between the two germline ends. Germline values: CDR1 GTSNPN, CDR2 SVGIG (reference sequence). This CDR3 contains 13 residues. CDR3 loop: CAWMSGAGEIAFF. The CDR3 DNA reads as TGTGCCTGGATGAGCGGAGCGGGCGAGATAGCTTTCTTT.